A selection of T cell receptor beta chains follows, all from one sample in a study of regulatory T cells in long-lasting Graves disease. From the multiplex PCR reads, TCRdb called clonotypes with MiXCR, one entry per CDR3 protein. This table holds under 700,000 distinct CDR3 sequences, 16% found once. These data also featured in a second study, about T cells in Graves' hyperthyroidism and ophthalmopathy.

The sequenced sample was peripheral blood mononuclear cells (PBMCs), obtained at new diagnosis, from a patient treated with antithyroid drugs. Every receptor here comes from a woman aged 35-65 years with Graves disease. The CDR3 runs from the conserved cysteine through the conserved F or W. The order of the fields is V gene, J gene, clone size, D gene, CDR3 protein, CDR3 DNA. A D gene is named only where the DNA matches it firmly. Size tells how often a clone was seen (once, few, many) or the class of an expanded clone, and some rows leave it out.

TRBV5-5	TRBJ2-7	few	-	CASSNGALGEQYF	TGTGCCAGCAGCAATGGGGCGTTAGGGGAGCAGTACTTC
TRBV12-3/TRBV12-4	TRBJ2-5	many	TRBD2	CASSLKRTSGWETQYF	TGTGCCAGCAGTCTAAAAAGGACTAGCGGGTGGGAGACCCAGTACTTC
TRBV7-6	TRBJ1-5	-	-	CASSLYGGLNQPQHF	TGTGCCAGCAGCTTATACGGAGGACTAAATCAGCCCCAGCATTTT
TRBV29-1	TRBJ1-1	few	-	CSVATALNTEAFF	TGCAGCGTTGCTACAGCCTTGAACACTGAAGCTTTCTTT
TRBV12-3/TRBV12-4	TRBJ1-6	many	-	CASCDLHGSPLHF	TGTGCCAGCTGCGATCTCCACGGGTCACCCCTCCACTTT
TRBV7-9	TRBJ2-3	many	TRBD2	CASSSPPGGQGDTQYF	TGTGCCAGCAGCTCCCCACCGGGGGGGCAGGGAGATACGCAGTATTTT
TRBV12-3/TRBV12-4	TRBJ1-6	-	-	CASSLRGLDSPLHF	TGTGCCAGCAGTTTGAGGGGGTTGGATTCACCCCTCCACTTT
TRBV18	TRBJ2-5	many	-	CASSPPLSKETQYF	TGTGCCAGCTCACCACCACTGTCCAAAGAGACCCAGTACTTC
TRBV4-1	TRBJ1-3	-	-	CASSQDVISGNTIYF	TGCGCCAGCAGCCAAGATGTTATCTCTGGAAACACCATATATTTT
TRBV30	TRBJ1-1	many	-	CAWSGTGNEAFF	TGTGCCTGGAGTGGGACGGGTAATGAAGCTTTCTTT
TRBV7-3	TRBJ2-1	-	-	CASSLTDSNEQFF	TGTGCCAGCAGCTTAACGGACAGCAATGAGCAGTTCTTC
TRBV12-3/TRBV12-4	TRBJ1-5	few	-	CASSFGRFDQPQHF	TGTGCCAGCAGTTTCGGACGGTTCGATCAGCCCCAGCATTTT
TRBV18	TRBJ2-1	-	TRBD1	CASSPPGQGSWPYNEQFF	TGTGCCAGCTCACCTCCCGGACAGGGAAGTTGGCCATACAATGAGCAGTTCTTC
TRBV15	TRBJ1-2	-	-	CATSSGQGGYGYTF	TGTGCCACCAGCAGCGGGCAGGGCGGCTATGGCTACACCTTC
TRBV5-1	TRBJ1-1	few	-	CASSAKGQLVNTEAFF	TGCGCCAGCAGCGCCAAAGGACAGCTAGTGAACACTGAAGCTTTCTTT
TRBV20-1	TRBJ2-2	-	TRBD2	CSALSSGPNTGELFF	TGCAGTGCTCTATCTAGCGGACCGAACACCGGGGAGCTGTTTTTT
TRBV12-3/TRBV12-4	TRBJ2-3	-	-	CASSSQEVDTQYF	TGTGCCAGCAGTTCTCAAGAGGTCGATACGCAGTATTTT
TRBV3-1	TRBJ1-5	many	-	CASSQVPGINQPQHF	TGTGCCAGCAGCCAAGTCCCAGGGATCAATCAGCCCCAGCATTTT
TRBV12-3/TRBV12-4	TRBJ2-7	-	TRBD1	CASSFAGQGYEQYF	TGTGCCAGCAGTTTTGCTGGACAGGGCTACGAGCAGTACTTC
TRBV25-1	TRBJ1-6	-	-	CASSDQGLMNSPLHF	TGTGCCAGCAGTGATCAGGGGCTGATGAATTCACCCCTCCACTTT
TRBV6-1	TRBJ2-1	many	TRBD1	CASSFRQGHNEQFF	TGTGCCAGCAGCTTCCGACAGGGACACAATGAGCAGTTCTTC
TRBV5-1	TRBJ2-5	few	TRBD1	CASSRGTGWGETQYF	TGCGCCAGCAGTCGGGGGACAGGGTGGGGAGAGACCCAGTACTTC
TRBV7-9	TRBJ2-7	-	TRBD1	CASSSPGTGSYEQYF	TGTGCCAGCAGCAGTCCCGGGACAGGCTCCTACGAGCAGTACTTC
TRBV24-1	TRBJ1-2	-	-	CATSDLRAGGYTF	TGTGCCACCAGTGATTTAAGGGCCGGCGGCTACACCTTC
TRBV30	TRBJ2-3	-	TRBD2	CAWSTRLAGGDTQYF	TGTGCCTGGAGTACCCGACTAGCGGGGGGAGATACGCAGTATTTT
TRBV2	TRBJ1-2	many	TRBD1	CASSESGGGDYGYTF	TGTGCCAGCAGTGAGTCGGGAGGGGGCGACTATGGCTACACCTTC
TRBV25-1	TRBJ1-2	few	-	CASSPDPARGYTF	TGTGCCAGCAGCCCGGATCCTGCAAGGGGCTACACCTTC
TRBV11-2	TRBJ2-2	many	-	CAGSLEAYRDTGELFF	TGTGCCGGCAGCTTAGAGGCTTACCGGGACACCGGGGAGCTGTTTTTT
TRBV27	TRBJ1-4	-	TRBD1	CASSLQRQGNEKLFF	TGTGCCAGCAGTCTCCAGCGACAGGGCAATGAAAAACTGTTTTTT
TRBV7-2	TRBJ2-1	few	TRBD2	CASSSWTSGGSKQFF	TGTGCCAGCAGCTCGTGGACCAGCGGGGGGTCTAAGCAGTTCTTC
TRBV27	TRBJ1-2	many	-	CASSSGDPPYGYTF	TGTGCCAGCAGTTCCGGGGACCCCCCCTATGGCTACACCTTC
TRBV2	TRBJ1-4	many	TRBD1	CASSEKGGQGASLEKLFF	TGTGCCAGCAGTGAAAAGGGGGGACAGGGGGCGTCTCTTGAAAAACTGTTTTTT
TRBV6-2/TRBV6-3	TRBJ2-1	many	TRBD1	CASSGLRQGLLYNEQFF	TGTGCCAGCAGTGGACTTAGACAGGGCCTACTCTACAATGAGCAGTTCTTC
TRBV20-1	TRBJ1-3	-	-	CSAKAFSSGNTIYF	TGCAGTGCTAAGGCTTTCTCCTCTGGAAACACCATATATTTT
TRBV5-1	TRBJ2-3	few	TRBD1	CASSTGQDRTDTQYF	TGCGCCAGCAGCACGGGACAGGATCGCACAGATACGCAGTATTTT
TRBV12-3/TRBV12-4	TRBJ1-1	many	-	CASSLAPTLNTEAFF	TGTGCCAGCAGTTTAGCTCCGACTCTGAACACTGAAGCTTTCTTT
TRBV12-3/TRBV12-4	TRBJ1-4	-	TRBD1	CASRPGTGEKLFF	TGTGCCAGCAGACCGGGGACAGGAGAAAAACTGTTTTTT
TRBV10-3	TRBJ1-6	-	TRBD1	CASSYDPGGNPPLHF	TGTGCCAGCAGTTACGATCCAGGGGGCAATCCACCCCTCCACTTT
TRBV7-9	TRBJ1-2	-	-	CASSPPARIGGYTF	TGTGCCAGCAGCCCCCCCGCGCGAATTGGTGGCTACACCTTC
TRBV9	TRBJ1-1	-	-	CASSPQDRNTEAFF	TGTGCCAGCAGCCCACAAGACAGGAACACTGAAGCTTTCTTT
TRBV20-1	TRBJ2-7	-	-	CSAKYGGTYEQYF	TGCAGTGCTAAATACGGGGGTACCTACGAGCAGTACTTC
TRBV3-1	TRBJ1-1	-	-	CASNYNGVYTEAFF	TGTGCCAGCAACTACAACGGTGTGTACACTGAAGCTTTCTTT
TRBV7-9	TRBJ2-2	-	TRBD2	CASSNSGGLTGELFF	TGTGCCAGCAGCAATAGCGGGGGCCTCACCGGGGAGCTGTTTTTT
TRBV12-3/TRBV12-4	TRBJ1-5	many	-	CASSPSGGQAQPQHF	TGTGCCAGCAGCCCTAGTGGGGGGCAGGCTCAGCCCCAGCATTTT
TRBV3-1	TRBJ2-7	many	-	CASADSPYEQYF	TGTGCCAGCGCCGACAGCCCCTACGAGCAGTACTTC
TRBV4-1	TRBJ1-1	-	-	CASSPSGQYGEAFF	TGCGCCAGCAGCCCCAGTGGGCAGTATGGGGAAGCTTTCTTT
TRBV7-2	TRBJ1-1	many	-	CASSFWGTEAFF	TGTGCCAGCAGCTTTTGGGGAACTGAAGCTTTCTTT
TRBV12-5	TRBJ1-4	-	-	CASIGTDEKLFF	TGTGCTAGTATTGGTACAGATGAAAAACTGTTTTTT
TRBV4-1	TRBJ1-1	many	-	CASSDRAPSYTEAFF	TGCGCCAGCAGCGACCGGGCACCGTCGTACACTGAAGCTTTCTTT
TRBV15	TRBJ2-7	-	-	CATSRELGWQYF	TGTGCCACCAGCAGAGAGCTAGGATGGCAGTACTTC